These 12 T cell receptor beta chains came from one sample sequenced in a study of blood T cell repertoires in COVID-19. Data came from immunoSEQ multiplex PCR; TCRdb stores just in-frame clones and leaves some out. The data show around 190,000 clones, roughly four fifths seen once. Sequenced: PBMCs or T cells enriched from blood (not recorded which). Source of these receptors: a man aged 40-49 years who had recovered from COVID-19.

CDR3 sequence reads: CSASGSGRLNYGYTF. The CDR3 region has the DNA TGCAGTGCTAGTGGGTCAGGGAGGCTGAACTATGGCTACACCTTC. The chain recombines TRBV20-1 with TRBJ1-2; the D gene is possibly TRBD1 (5 bases). There are 15 residues in the CDR3. Germline CDR1 DFQATT, CDR2 SNEGSKA (reference sequence). The V and J ends lost 3 bases and 2 bases respectively, with 16 bases between them.

J is TRBJ1-2 and V is TRBV19; D is uncertain. Germline CDR1 is LNHDA and CDR2 is SQIVND (reference sequence). The CDR3 covers 13 residues. V lost 3 bases to trimming and J lost 4 bases, with 9 bases between them. CDR3 sequence: CASSIIQSYGYTF. The DNA of the CDR3 is TGTGCCAGTAGTATTATACAGAGCTATGGCTACACCTTC.

V usage is TRBV2 and J usage is TRBJ1-2; 9 bases map to TRBD1. CDR1 is SNHLY and CDR2 is FYNNEI in the germline V gene. After removal of 8 bases from V and 1 base from J, the junction contained 2 bases not matched to a gene. This CDR3 region has 13 residues. In nucleotides, the CDR3 is TGTGCCAGCCCGGGACAGGGTAACTATGGCTACACCTTC. Residues: CASPGQGNYGYTF.

This clone was found a few times. The chain carries TRBV6-5 and TRBJ1-2, with TRBD1 as a possible D gene (5 bases). Deletions cut 7 bases from V and 0 bases from J, with 15 bases between. CDR3 size: 15 residues. Per the germline V gene, CDR1 is MNHEY and CDR2 is SVGAGI. CDR3 in DNA: TGTGCCAGCACCCCCTGGCAGGGCGCTAACTATGGCTACACCTTC. Translating gives CASTPWQGANYGYTF.

The chain carries TRBV12-3 or TRBV12-4 and TRBJ2-5; TRBD2 is a possible D gene (5 bases). V dropped 1 base and J dropped 5 bases, with 8 bases sitting between them. This CDR3 contains 13 residues. The CDR3 nucleotides are TGTGCCAGCAGTTTAGAGCGAGGGGAGACCCAGTACTTC. It specifies CASSLERGETQYF.

The chain uses TRBV3-1 (or the pseudogene TRBV3-2) and TRBJ2-5; perhaps TRBD1 as D (6 bases). Looked up from germline, CDR1 is LGHDT and CDR2 is YNNKEL (reference sequence). The ends were cut back, 4 bases at V and 3 bases at J, with 18 bases in the middle. The CDR3 is 16 amino acids. The CDR3 nucleotides read TGTGCCAGCAGCCCAGGGGTTGAACAGACGGAAGAGACCCAGTACTTC. Its translation: CASSPGVEQTEETQYF.

This rearrangement joins TRBV30 to TRBJ2-7; tentative D call: TRBD2 (5 bases). This CDR3 is built from 13 residues. Germline V CDR1 and CDR2: GTSNPN, SVGIG (reference sequence). V dropped 0 bases and J dropped 5 bases, with 11 bases sitting between them. Here the CDR3 DNA reads TGTGCCTGGAGTGTACTGAGAGGGAACGAGCAGTACTTC. This encodes CAWSVLRGNEQYF.

V is TRBV10-1 and J is TRBJ1-3; D ambiguous. Per the germline V gene, CDR1 is WNHNN and CDR2 is SYGVQD (reference sequence). The CDR3 has 14 residues. V gave up 3 bases and J gave up 3 bases, with 9 bases separating them. The DNA for the CDR3 is TGCGCCAGCAGTGACGGGAGCCTTGGAAACACCATATATTTT. Residues: CASSDGSLGNTIYF.

The J gene is TRBJ1-3, the V gene TRBV11-2; 10 bases map to TRBD1. With V trimmed by 1 base and J by 4 bases, 10 bases remained unmatched. CDR3 length: 18 residues. Germline V lookup: CDR1 SGHAT, CDR2 FQNNGV. The CDR3 loop is CASSLGQGALLSGNTIYF. The CDR3 DNA follows: TGTGCCAGCAGCTTAGGACAGGGGGCCTTGCTCTCGGGAAACACCATATATTTT.

This clone was seen more than once but under ten times. CDR3 in amino acids: CSVAESYRNTEAFF. For the CDR3, the DNA is TGCAGCGTCGCCGAAAGTTACAGAAACACTGAAGCTTTCTTT. The chain couples TRBV29-1 to TRBJ1-1; unclear D gene. Trimming removed 6 bases at V and 2 bases at J, with 16 bases between. Germline loops: CDR1 SQVTM, CDR2 ANQGSEA. There are 14 residues in the CDR3.

This chain joins TRBV6-5 and TRBJ1-2; 11 bases fit TRBD1. This CDR3 has 15 residues. Germline V CDR1 and CDR2: MNHEY, SVGAGI. Trimming removed 0 bases from V and 4 bases from J; junction bases left unmatched: 1. CDR3: CASSYSGTGGYGYTF. The CDR3, as DNA: TGTGCCAGCAGTTACTCCGGGACAGGGGGCTATGGCTACACCTTC.

This clone came up once. This chain connects TRBV7-9 to TRBJ1-5; D is possibly TRBD1 (5 bases). The CDR3 is 15 amino acids. CDR1 SEHNR and CDR2 FQNEAQ come from the germline V gene (reference sequence). V gave up 3 bases and J gave up 3 bases, with 12 bases separating them. The CDR3 region is CASSFGDSPNQPQHF. The CDR3 coding sequence is TGTGCCAGCAGCTTTGGAGACAGTCCCAATCAGCCCCAGCATTTT.